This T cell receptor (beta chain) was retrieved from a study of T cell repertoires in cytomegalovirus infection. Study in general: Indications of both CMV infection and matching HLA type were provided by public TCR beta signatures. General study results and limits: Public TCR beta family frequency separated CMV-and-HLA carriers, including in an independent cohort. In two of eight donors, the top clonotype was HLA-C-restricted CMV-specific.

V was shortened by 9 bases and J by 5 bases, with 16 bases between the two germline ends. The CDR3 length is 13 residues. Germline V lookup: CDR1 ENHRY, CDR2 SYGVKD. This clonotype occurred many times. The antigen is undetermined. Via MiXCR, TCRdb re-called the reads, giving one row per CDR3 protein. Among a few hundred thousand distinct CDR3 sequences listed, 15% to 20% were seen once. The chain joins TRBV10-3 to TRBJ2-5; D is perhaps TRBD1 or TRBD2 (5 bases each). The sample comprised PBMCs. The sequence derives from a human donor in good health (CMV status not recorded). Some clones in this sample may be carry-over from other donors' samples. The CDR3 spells CAIQATPGETQYF. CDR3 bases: TGTGCCATACAGGCGACCCCGGGGGAGACCCAGTACTTC.